This T cell receptor beta chain was profiled in a study of OX40 agonist ivuxolimab in advanced cancers. Study-wide context: Ivuxolimab, which targeted the costimulatory receptor OX40 (CD134), was an agonistic, fully human IgG2 monoclonal antibody. Intravenous ivuxolimab was administered to patients every 2 weeks at six dose levels: 0.01, 0.1, 0.3, 1.5, 3 and 10 mg/kg. The paper covers the monotherapy dose-escalation part of the phase I ivuxolimab trial, which included N of about 56 patients. Patients were allowed to have had prior anti-PD-1, anti-PD-L1 or anti-CTLA-4 therapy, and around two fifths of the dose-escalation patients had been treated with checkpoint inhibitors. Partial responses were achieved by three dose-escalation patients, of whom one had hepatocellular carcinoma and two had cutaneous melanoma. Among the 50 to 55 dose-escalation patients, around 19 had hepatocellular carcinoma, roughly 15 melanoma, 9 renal cell carcinoma and 9 head and neck cancer. The point of sequencing TCRbeta in the periphery was to test whether ivuxolimab changed TCR sequence diversity and drove clonal T-cell expansion. A male proportion of nearly 85% and a mean age of 60 years, ranging from about 23 to 79, were recorded for the dose-escalation cohort.

The trial excluded patients who had a history of autoimmune disease or who were on systemic immunosuppression. Peripheral blood for TCR sequencing was collected from all dose cohorts at baseline, on cycle 4 day 1, and on cycle 7 day 1. Samples were obtained from an open-label, multicenter, first-in-human phase I dose-escalation trial of ivuxolimab. Adults with locally advanced or metastatic head and neck squamous cell, hepatocellular, melanoma or renal cell carcinoma were enrolled in the trial. Before TCR sequencing, CD4+ T cells and CD8+ T cells from peripheral blood were sorted into separate populations. Findings and caveats that apply to the study as a whole: Low levels of normalized T-cell clonal expansion were also shown by some nonresponding patients. In the 0.1-3.0 mg/kg groups, partial responders were among the patients with the lowest normalized peripheral clonal expansion, particularly in CD8+ T cells. On average, CD8+ T cells showed more expanded clones than CD4+ T cells after ivuxolimab. Antigen specificity was not determined for the clonally expanded peripheral T cells. At doses from 0.1 to 3.0 mg/kg, clonal expansion was seen in both CD4+ and CD8+ blood T cells between baseline and week 6.

Remarks on this clone: The antigen it binds to is not known. The sample holds no much larger clone one base away, and base qualities are not on file.

The CDR3 spans 16 residues, from the cysteine through the phenylalanine. Of the read, only the CDR3 DNA is kept; its 48 bases are in frame from base 1. Ends trimmed: V by 1 base, J by 2 bases; bases unmatched to a gene: 4. CDR1 and CDR2, looked up from the germline V gene, are MGHDK and SYGVNS. Genomic DNA was extracted from sorted cells for sequencing of the TCRbeta CDR3 region. The immunoSEQ Assay was used to sequence the TCRbeta CDR3 regions. Entries here come from immuneACCESS through TCRdb and include only in-frame sequences with V and J called. Some clones fail to appear in such tables; in the studies checked, an unresolved V gene covers under half of the shortfall, and the cause of the remainder is unknown. For this sample the table gives about 12,000 clones, of which approximately 80% were detected only once. Roughly a quarter of the sample goes to the ten largest clones.

The specimen comprised CD4+ or CD8+ T cells sorted from blood, sampled in a trial of the OX40 agonist ivuxolimab. The clonotype was recovered from an adult with an advanced solid tumor such as melanoma, head and neck, liver or kidney cancer. The chain links TRBV25-1 with TRBJ2-7, and 11 junction bases match TRBD2. The DNA sequence is as follows: TGTGCCAGCAGTGAATTATCACTAGCGGGAGCCTACGAGCAGTACTTC. Its coded protein is CASSELSLAGAYEQYF.